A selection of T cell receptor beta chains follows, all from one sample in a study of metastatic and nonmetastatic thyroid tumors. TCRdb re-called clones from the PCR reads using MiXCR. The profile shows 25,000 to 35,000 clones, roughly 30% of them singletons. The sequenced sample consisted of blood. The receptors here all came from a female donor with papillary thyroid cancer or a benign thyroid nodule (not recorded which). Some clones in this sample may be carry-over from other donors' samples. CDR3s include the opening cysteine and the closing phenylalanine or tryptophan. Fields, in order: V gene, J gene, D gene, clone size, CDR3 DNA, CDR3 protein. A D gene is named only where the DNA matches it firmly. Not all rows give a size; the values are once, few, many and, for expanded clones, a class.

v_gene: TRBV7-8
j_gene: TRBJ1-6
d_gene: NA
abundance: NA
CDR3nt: TGTGCCAGCAGCTTATCAGGAGGCGGAAATTCACCCCTCCACTTT
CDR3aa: CASSLSGGGNSPLHF

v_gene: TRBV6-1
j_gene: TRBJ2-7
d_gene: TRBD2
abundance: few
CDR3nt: TGTGCCAGCAAGATCGGACTAGGTTCCCACGAGCAGTACTTC
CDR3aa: CASKIGLGSHEQYF

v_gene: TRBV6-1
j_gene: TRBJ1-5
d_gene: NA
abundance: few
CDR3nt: TGTGCCAGCAGTGAGTCACAGGATAGCAATCAGCCCCAGCATTTT
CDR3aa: CASSESQDSNQPQHF

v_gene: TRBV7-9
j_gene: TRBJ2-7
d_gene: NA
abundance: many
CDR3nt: TGTGCCAGCAGCTTAGACAGGACATTTTGGGGAGGCGAGCAGTACTTC
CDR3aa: CASSLDRTFWGGEQYF

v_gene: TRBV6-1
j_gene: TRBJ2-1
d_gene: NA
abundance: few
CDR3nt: TGTGCCAGCAGTCGCACAGGGGGGGGCCACAATGAGCAGTTCTTC
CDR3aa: CASSRTGGGHNEQFF

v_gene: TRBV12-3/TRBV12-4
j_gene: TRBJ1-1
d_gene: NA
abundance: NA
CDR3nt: TGTGCCAGCAGTCCATACAAAACTGAAGCTTTCTTT
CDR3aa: CASSPYKTEAFF

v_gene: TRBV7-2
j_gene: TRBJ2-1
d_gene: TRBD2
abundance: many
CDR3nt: TGTGCCAGCAGCTTAGCTGTAGCGGGAGCCTCCTACAATGAGCAGTTCTTC
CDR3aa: CASSLAVAGASYNEQFF

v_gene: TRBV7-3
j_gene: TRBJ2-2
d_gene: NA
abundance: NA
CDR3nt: TGTGCCAGCAGCCGATCAGACGTAGCGGCAACCGGGGAGCTGTTTTTT
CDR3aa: CASSRSDVAATGELFF

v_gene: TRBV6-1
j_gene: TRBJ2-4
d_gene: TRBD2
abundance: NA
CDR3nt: TGTGCCAGTTGGGGGGGGTTGGACATTCAGTACTTC
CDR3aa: CASWGGLDIQYF

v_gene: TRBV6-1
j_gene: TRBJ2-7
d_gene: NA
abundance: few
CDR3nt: TGTGCCAGCAGTCTAGAATACGAGCAGTACTTC
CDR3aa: CASSLEYEQYF

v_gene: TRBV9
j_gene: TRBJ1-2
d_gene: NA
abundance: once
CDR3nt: TGTGCCAGCAGCGTGGAAGGGACTAACTATGGCTACACCTTC
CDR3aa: CASSVEGTNYGYTF

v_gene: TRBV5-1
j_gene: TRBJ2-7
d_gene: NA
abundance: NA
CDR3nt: TGCGCCAGCATGAGCCAGGCCGACGAGCAGTACTTC
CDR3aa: CASMSQADEQYF

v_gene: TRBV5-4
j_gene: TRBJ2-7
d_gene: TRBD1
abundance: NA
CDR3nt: TGTGCCAGCAGCTTGGTAGGACAGGGGACCTACGAGCAGTACTTC
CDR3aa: CASSLVGQGTYEQYF